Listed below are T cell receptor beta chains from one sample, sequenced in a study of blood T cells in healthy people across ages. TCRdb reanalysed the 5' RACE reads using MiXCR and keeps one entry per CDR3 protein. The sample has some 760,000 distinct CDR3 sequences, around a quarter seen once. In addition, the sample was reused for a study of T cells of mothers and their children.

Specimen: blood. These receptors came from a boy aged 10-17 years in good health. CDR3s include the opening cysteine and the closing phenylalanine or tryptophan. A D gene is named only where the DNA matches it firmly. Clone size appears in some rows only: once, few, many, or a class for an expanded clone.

CASSQEYKGSSNTGELFF	TGCGCCAGCAGCCAAGAATACAAGGGTAGCTCGAACACCGGGGAGCTGTTTTTT	.	TRBJ2-2	many	TRBV4-3
CASRYLGQETQYF	TGCGCCAGCAGATATTTGGGTCAAGAGACCCAGTACTTC	.	TRBJ2-5	.	TRBV5-1
CASSFRTTQETQYF	TGTGCCAGCAGCTTTAGGACAACCCAAGAGACCCAGTACTTC	.	TRBJ2-5	.	TRBV3-1
CASSDRKGGGYEQYF	TGTGCCAGCAGTGATCGGAAAGGGGGAGGCTACGAGCAGTACTTC	.	TRBJ2-7	few	TRBV6-1
CASSAGTSGRFPGELFF	TGCGCCAGCAGCGCCGGGACTAGCGGGAGGTTCCCCGGGGAGCTGTTTTTT	TRBD2	TRBJ2-2	.	TRBV5-1
CASSFSGSYLETQYF	TGCGCCAGCAGCTTTAGTGGTTCGTATTTAGAGACCCAGTACTTC	.	TRBJ2-5	few	TRBV5-1
CATSDSRPSQETQYF	TGTGCCACCAGTGATTCGCGGCCGTCTCAAGAGACCCAGTACTTC	.	TRBJ2-5	few	TRBV24-1
CASSPPRRITTYQETQYF	TGTGCCAGCAGCCCCCCTCGACGGATTACAACGTACCAAGAGACCCAGTACTTC	.	TRBJ2-5	few	TRBV6-2/TRBV6-3
CASSPITGAFYEQYF	TGTGCCAGCAGCCCAATCACAGGGGCTTTCTACGAGCAGTACTTC	TRBD1	TRBJ2-7	few	TRBV3-1
CAISASGRSSGANVLTF	TGTGCCATCAGTGCGTCCGGACGGAGCTCTGGGGCCAACGTCCTGACTTTC	.	TRBJ2-6	many	TRBV10-3
CSVGTGGETQYF	TGCAGCGTGGGGACCGGTGGGGAGACCCAGTACTTC	.	TRBJ2-5	.	TRBV29-1
CASSLSWTSSETQYF	TGTGCCAGTAGCCTATCCTGGACTAGTTCGGAGACCCAGTACTTC	TRBD2	TRBJ2-5	.	TRBV7-9
CASSDVQETQYF	TGCGCCAGCAGCGACGTACAAGAGACCCAGTACTTC	.	TRBJ2-5	few	TRBV5-1
CSPGGGGVNEQFF	TGCAGTCCTGGTGGAGGCGGGGTGAATGAGCAGTTCTTC	.	TRBJ2-1	once	TRBV20-1
CASSLDIGGHYEQYF	TGCGCCAGCAGCTTAGACATTGGGGGCCACTACGAGCAGTACTTC	.	TRBJ2-7	.	TRBV5-1
CASSLQPPGQGGQPQHF	TGTGCCAGCAGCTTGCAACCTCCGGGACAGGGAGGTCAGCCCCAGCATTTT	TRBD1	TRBJ1-5	few	TRBV7-2
CASSERVGLIPEGNSPLHF	TGTGCCAGCAGTGAACGGGTGGGGTTGATTCCCGAGGGAAATTCACCCCTCCACTTT	.	TRBJ1-6	.	TRBV2
CASSPWRELAAYRFNEQFF	TGTGCCAGCAGCCCATGGCGGGAACTAGCGGCCTACCGATTCAATGAGCAGTTCTTC	TRBD2	TRBJ2-1	few	TRBV11-2